One and the same sample provided the 21 T cell receptor beta chains below, sequenced in a study of shared clonotypes between healthy human individuals (dated by TCRdb to about 2020). Receptors were amplified or captured by the immunoSEQ multiplex PCR assay. TCRdb stores this immuneACCESS table with in-frame sequences only. Part of the clones is absent; in the studies checked, under half of the shortfall reflects unresolved V genes, and no reason is known for the rest. The sample data list roughly 2,000,000 clones, and roughly 95% of these were observed just once. Together, the top ten hold approximately 1% of the sample. CD8 naive samples were CD45RO-negative cells positively selected for CCR7, giving a CD45RA+CCR7+ population that excluded TemRA cells. What was sequenced was naive CD8+ T cells sorted from blood. In light of the paper, this sample's cell subset or site label describes: CD45RA+CCR7+. Receptors originate from a man aged 18 to 29 in good health.

The chain is built from TRBV7-9 and TRBJ2-7; D may be TRBD2 (6 bases). The CDR3 has 14 amino acids. Germline V lookup: CDR1 SEHNR, CDR2 FQNEAQ (reference sequence). V was shortened by 11 bases and J by 0 bases, with 17 bases between the two germline ends. The CDR3 bases are TGTGCCGGGCGGGGACCTACGAGCTCCTACGAGCAGTACTTC. As protein: CAGRGPTSSYEQYF.

Turning to this clone: The sample holds other DNA sequences that translate to the same CDR3. This sequence joins TRBV5-1 and TRBJ2-7; 9 nucleotides match TRBD1. There are 13 residues in the CDR3. V lost 5 bases, J lost 2 bases, and 2 bases stayed unmatched. Germline assignment: CDR1 SGHRS and CDR2 YFSETQ. The DNA for the CDR3 is TGCGCCAGCAGGGGACAGGGACCCTACGAGCAGTACTTC. This codes for CASRGQGPYEQYF.

V and J are TRBV6-5 and TRBJ2-1, with 7 bases fitting TRBD1. J was trimmed by 6 bases and V by 2 bases; bases with no gene match: 1. Germline CDR1 and CDR2: MNHEY and SVGAGI. This CDR3 contains 13 residues. Here the CDR3 reads CASSYRGPNEQFF. The CDR3, as DNA: TGTGCCAGCAGTTACAGGGGGCCCAATGAGCAGTTCTTC.

This clone was seen more than once but under ten times. The sample has other DNA sequences that encode this CDR3 too. The chain combines TRBV5-6 with TRBJ2-7; possible D gene TRBD2, 6 bases. The CDR3 length is 13 residues. Trimming left V 3 bases short and J 0 bases short, with 7 bases between. The germline CDR1 and CDR2 sequences are SGHDT and YYEEEE. The CDR3 DNA reads TGTGCCAGCAGCTCGGACTACTCCTACGAGCAGTACTTC. It specifies CASSSDYSYEQYF. The variable domain in full, completed from reference TRBV5-6 and TRBJ2-7, reads DAGVTQSPTHLIKTRGQQVTLRCSPKSGHDTVSWYQQALGQGPQFIFQYYEEEERQRGNFPDRFSGHQFPNYSSELNVNALLLGDSALYLCASSSDYSYEQYFGPGTRLTVT.

The chain joins TRBV28 to TRBJ2-2, with D maybe TRBD1 (6 bases). Trimming took 6 bases from V and 5 from J, leaving 10 bases between them. CDR3 length: 13 amino acids. CDR1 MDHEN and CDR2 SYDVKM come from the germline V gene. The CDR3 sequence: CASSTGLTGELFF. CDR3 nucleotides: TGTGCCAGCAGCACAGGGCTAACCGGGGAGCTGTTTTTT.

V and J are TRBV29-1 and TRBJ2-7, with a tentative D call TRBD2 (7 bases). The CDR3 loop spans 13 amino acids. Germline V gene data show CDR1 as SQVTM and CDR2 as ANQGSEA. Trimming cost V 6 bases and J 5 bases, with 17 bases left between them. CDR3 amino acids: CSVRGAGGHEQYF. The CDR3 nucleotides are TGCAGCGTCCGGGGGGCCGGGGGCCACGAGCAGTACTTC.

The V call is TRBV5-4, the J call TRBJ2-7, with D possibly matching TRBD1 (7 bases). The germline gives CDR1 SGHNT, CDR2 YYREEE (reference sequence). V lost 1 base to trimming and J lost 3 bases, with 11 bases between them. The CDR3 covers 14 residues. CDR3 bases: TGTGCCAGCAGCTTGACAGGGGACTTCTACGAGCAGTACTTC. It specifies CASSLTGDFYEQYF.

The rearrangement links TRBV7-9 to TRBJ2-7; 8 nucleotides line up with TRBD1. The ends lost 3 bases at V and 1 base at J; junction bases unmatched: 5. In germline, CDR1 is SEHNR, CDR2 FQNEAQ (reference sequence). The CDR3 loop spans 15 amino acids. The CDR3 DNA sequence: TGTGCCAGCAGCTTTCGACAGGGGCTATCCTACGAGCAGTACTTC. The encoded protein is CASSFRQGLSYEQYF.

With respect to this clone: Other DNA sequences of this sample code for an identical CDR3. This chain connects TRBV27 to TRBJ2-7; D gene ambiguous. Trimming took off 0 bases at V and 3 bases at J, with 6 bases between the two ends. The germline V gene encodes CDR1 MNHEY and CDR2 SMNVEV (reference sequence). There are 13 residues in the CDR3. Written as DNA, the CDR3 is TGTGCCAGCAGTTTATCGGTAGGCTACGAGCAGTACTTC. Translating gives CASSLSVGYEQYF.

V and J are TRBV9 and TRBJ1-2, with TRBD1 matching 7 bases. The CDR3 runs 13 residues. Germline loops: CDR1 SGDLS, CDR2 YYNGEE. Trimming took 4 bases from V and 6 from J; bases not matched to a gene: 6. This CDR3 is CASSPRQGDGYTF. Written as DNA, the CDR3 is TGTGCCAGCAGCCCCCGACAGGGTGATGGCTACACCTTC.

The V gene is TRBV6-1, the J gene TRBJ2-7; TRBD1 aligns across 7 bases. This CDR3 spans 15 amino acids. The V gene end was trimmed by 8 bases and the J gene end by 4 bases; junction bases not matched to a gene: 14. The germline V gene has CDR1 MNHNS and CDR2 SASEGT. CDR3 residues: CASYAPGQRVYEQYF. Written as DNA, the CDR3 is TGTGCCAGCTATGCGCCGGGACAGAGGGTTTACGAGCAGTACTTC.

The chain is built from TRBV19 and TRBJ1-1, with 8 positions matching TRBD1. The CDR3 length is 17 residues. V lost 3 bases to trimming and J lost 0 bases; unmatched junction nucleotides: 9. The germline CDR1 and CDR2 sequences are LNHDA and SQIVND (reference sequence). CDR3 in amino acids: CASSIDEHRGMNTEAFF. For the CDR3, the DNA is TGTGCCAGTAGTATTGACGAGCACAGGGGGATGAACACTGAAGCTTTCTTT.

This clone was seen a few times. The chain joins TRBV30 to TRBJ1-1; no firm D call. The V gene lost 3 bases and the J gene lost 3 bases, with 5 bases spanning the gap. The V gene's germline CDR1 is GTSNPN and CDR2 SVGIG (reference sequence). The CDR3 runs 11 residues. CDR3 protein: CAWRRDTEAFF. DNA of the CDR3: TGTGCCTGGAGGCGGGACACTGAAGCTTTCTTT.

The CDR3: CASSIDLTEPETYSNQPQHF. The CDR3 DNA reads as TGTGCCAGTAGTATAGATCTGACGGAGCCCGAAACCTATAGCAATCAGCCCCAGCATTTT. This chain joins TRBV19 and TRBJ1-5; no clear D. The CDR3 length is 20 residues. Germline loops: CDR1 LNHDA, CDR2 SQIVND (reference sequence). Trimming left V 0 bases short and J 0 bases short, with 21 bases between.

This chain joins TRBV19 and TRBJ1-1, with a weak D call TRBD1 (6 bases). This CDR3 contains 16 residues. CDR1 and CDR2 (germline): LNHDA, SQIVND (reference sequence). Deletions cut 3 bases from V and 4 bases from J, with 18 bases between. DNA of the CDR3: TGTGCCAGTAGTATCCTGGGAGGGGGGGAAGTCACTGAAGCTTTCTTT. Translated, it gives CASSILGGGEVTEAFF.

J is TRBJ2-7 and V is TRBV6-5, with TRBD2 matching over 8 bases. Trimming at V came to 11 bases and at J to 5 bases, leaving 14 bases not matched to a gene. This CDR3 is 14 amino acids long. The germline CDR1 and CDR2 sequences are MNHEY and SVGAGI. CDR3 protein: CAAAETGGPNEQYF. The CDR3 DNA follows: TGTGCCGCAGCGGAAACGGGAGGGCCTAACGAGCAGTACTTC.

The V gene is TRBV11-2, the J gene TRBJ2-7, with TRBD1 matching 7 bases. This CDR3 comprises 15 residues. Per germline, CDR1 SGHAT and CDR2 FQNNGV. Losses at the gene ends were 3 bases for V and 3 bases for J; bases not matched to a gene: 8. CDR3 in amino acids: CASSFRDSPYYEQYF. The CDR3 bases are TGTGCCAGCAGCTTTAGGGACAGCCCATACTACGAGCAGTACTTC.

In its sample, this clone was seen once. The chain is built from TRBV7-8 and TRBJ2-3; 11 bases agree with TRBD2. In germline, CDR1 is SGHVS, CDR2 FQNEAQ. This CDR3 spans 14 amino acids. Unmatched junction bases numbered 0, after V lost 1 base and J lost 6 bases. As DNA, the CDR3 is TGTGCCAGCAGCTTAGTAGCGGGGGGGGATACGCAGTATTTT. It translates to CASSLVAGGDTQYF.

J is TRBJ1-4 and V is TRBV10-3; 10 bases line up with TRBD1. CDR1 is ENHRY, CDR2 SYGVKD, per germline. This CDR3 has 18 amino acids. The junction had 10 bases not matched to a gene; V was cut back by 2 bases and J by 4 bases. CDR3 bases: TGTGCCATCAGTGAGGCGGACAGGGGGGTTGACATTAATGAAAAACTGTTTTTT. This sequence encodes CAISEADRGVDINEKLFF.

The V gene is TRBV6-1, the J gene TRBJ2-1; 7 nucleotides align to TRBD1. Germline loops: CDR1 MNHNS, CDR2 SASEGT. This CDR3 region has 15 residues. V dropped 9 bases and J dropped 9; count of bases not matched to a gene: 17. The CDR3, as DNA: TGTGCCAGTCGACCCCGGGACAGCATTTATATTGAGCAGTTCTTC. Translating it yields CASRPRDSIYIEQFF.

The chain is built from TRBV27 and TRBJ2-2, with 11 bases matching TRBD2. The ends lost 3 bases at V and 3 bases at J; junction bases unmatched: 3. Germline V gene lookup returns CDR1 MNHEY and CDR2 SMNVEV (reference sequence). This CDR3 contains 16 residues. Here the CDR3 reads CASSLGLAVDTGELFF. The DNA of the CDR3 is TGTGCCAGCAGTTTGGGACTAGCGGTTGACACCGGGGAGCTGTTTTTT.